This T cell receptor (beta chain) was captured in a study of T cell responses to AZD1222 COVID-19 vaccine. Overall study findings and caveats: Clonal diversity was possibly underestimated, and the donors were mostly white British, with more females. Recipients of AZD1222 seropositive at baseline numbered only 5 to 7.

This clone has a single count. The antigen is unknown. Assay: immunoSEQ multiplex PCR; the TCRdb copy retains only in-frame clones and omits some. Among about 100,000 clones listed, around 95% were seen once. V was pared by 5 bases and J by 5 bases, with 13 bases between. The CDR3 runs to 14 residues. In germline, CDR1 is SEHNR, CDR2 FQNEAQ (reference sequence). J is TRBJ1-5 and V is TRBV7-9, with D maybe TRBD1 (6 bases). Sequences were derived from peripheral blood, sampled on day 0 of AZD1222 vaccination. This TCR derives from an adult in good health. Here the CDR3 reads CASSQVGGDQPQHF. CDR3 DNA sequence: TGTGCCAGCAGCCAGGTGGGGGGCGATCAGCCCCAGCATTTT. The full variable domain, in which reference TRBV7-9 and TRBJ1-5 provide the parts outside the CDR3, is DTGVSQNPRHKITKRGQNVTFRCDPISEHNRLYWYRQTLGQGPEFLTYFQNEAQLEKSRLLSDRFSAERPKGSFSTLEIQRTEQGDSAMYLCASSQVGGDQPQHFGDGTRLSIL.